The clone carrying this TCR beta chain was detected only a few times. Trimming removed 2 bases from V and 2 bases from J; junction bases left unmatched: 6. CDR1 and CDR2 (germline): SGHRS, YFSETQ. The CDR3 totals 15 residues. The entry originates in a study of cytomegalovirus exposure and HLA in healthy donors. The PCR contained 60 Vbeta and 13 Jbeta primers. Data came from immunoSEQ multiplex PCR; TCRdb stores just in-frame clones and leaves some out. The repertoire includes over 150,000 clones, approximately 74% of them detected once, and approximately 2.8% sits in the top ten. The sequence was obtained from a man aged 18 to 35 in good health and CMV-seronegative. The V call is TRBV5-1, the J call TRBJ2-5; 7 bases are shared with TRBD1. The sequenced sample was PBMCs. The CDR3 DNA is TGCGCCAGCAGCTTCCGGGACAGAACACAAGAGACCCAGTACTTC. As protein: CASSFRDRTQETQYF.